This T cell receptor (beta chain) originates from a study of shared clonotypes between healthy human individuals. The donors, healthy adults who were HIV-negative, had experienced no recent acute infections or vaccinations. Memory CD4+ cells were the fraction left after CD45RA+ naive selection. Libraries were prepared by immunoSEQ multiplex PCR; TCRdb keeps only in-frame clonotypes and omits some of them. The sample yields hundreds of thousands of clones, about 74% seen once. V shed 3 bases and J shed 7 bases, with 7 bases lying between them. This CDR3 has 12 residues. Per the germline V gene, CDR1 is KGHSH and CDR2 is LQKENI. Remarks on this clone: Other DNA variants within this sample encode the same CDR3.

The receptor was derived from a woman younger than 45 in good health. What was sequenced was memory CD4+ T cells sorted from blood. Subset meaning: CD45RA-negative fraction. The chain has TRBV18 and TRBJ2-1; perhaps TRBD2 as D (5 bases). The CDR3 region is CASSPRRNEQFF. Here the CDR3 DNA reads TGTGCCAGCTCACCGAGGAGGAATGAGCAGTTCTTC.